Below are 19 T cell receptor beta chains sequenced from a single sample in a study of human T cells and chemical hapten exposure. As to time point: patch test 3, about 24 weeks after DPC sensitization. Treatment specified: therapeutic diphenylcyclopropenone sensitization with weekly scalp DPC. TCRdb re-derived calls from the RACE reads in MiXCR, one entry per CDR3 protein. The sample lists 100,000 or so distinct CDR3 sequences, roughly a third seen once, with roughly 3% in the top ten. The source was whole blood, collected in connection with sensitization to the hapten diphenylcyclopropenone (DPC). These receptors were taken from a man aged 40-50 years with alopecia areata. Some clones in this sample may be carry-over from other donors' samples.

This clonotype was found many times. The chain is built from TRBV4-2 and TRBJ1-3, with TRBD1 as a possible D gene (5 bases). V lost 0 bases to trimming and J lost 4 bases, with 10 bases between them. This CDR3 region has 15 residues. Per germline, CDR1 LGHNA and CDR2 YNFKEQ. The CDR3 region is CASSQDGGTGNTIYF. The CDR3 DNA reads as TGTGCCAGCAGCCAAGACGGGGGGACCGGAAACACCATATATTTT.

This clonotype was seen more than once but under ten times. This chain uses TRBV24-1 with TRBJ2-4; D gene unclear. Germline values: CDR1 KGHDR, CDR2 SFDVKD. The germline V and J ends were trimmed by 2 bases and 8 bases, with 6 bases remaining between them. The CDR3 loop spans 12 amino acids. The CDR3 bases are TGTGCCACCAGTGATTGGTCAGACATTCAGTACTTC. Its protein is CATSDWSDIQYF.

V and J are TRBV2 and TRBJ2-7, with 7 bases lining up with TRBD1. Germline trimming cut 11 bases from V and 3 bases from J; bases unmatched to any gene: 13. The CDR3 is 14 amino acids. Germline-derived CDR1 and CDR2 are SNHLY and FYNNEI. CDR3 residues: CAGKLGQAVYEQYF. In nucleotides, the CDR3 is TGTGCCGGAAAACTCGGACAGGCCGTCTACGAGCAGTACTTC.

The chain employs TRBV7-2 and TRBJ2-1; D remains ambiguous. Trimming stripped 1 base from V and 5 bases from J, with 0 bases between. This CDR3 has 11 amino acids. Germline V gives CDR1 SGHTA, CDR2 FQGNSA. In DNA, the CDR3 is TGTGCCAGCAGCTTAGACAATGAGCAGTTCTTC. Translation gives CASSLDNEQFF.

In this sample, this clonotype turned up a few times. V and J are TRBV29-1 and TRBJ2-3; 9 nucleotides align to TRBD2. Per germline, CDR1 SQVTM and CDR2 ANQGSEA. CDR3 length: 14 residues. The V gene end was trimmed by 7 bases and the J gene end by 1 base; junction bases not matched to a gene: 6. The chain's CDR3 is CSAERTSGTDTQYF. CDR3 nucleotide sequence: TGCAGCGCCGAACGGACTAGCGGCACAGATACGCAGTATTTT.

This chain links TRBV20-1 with TRBJ1-5; 8 positions match TRBD1. V lost 6 bases to trimming and J lost 2 bases; unmatched junction nucleotides: 3. CDR3 length: 13 amino acids. Germline assignment: CDR1 DFQATT and CDR2 SNEGSKA (reference sequence). CDR3 sequence: CSAVTGGNQPQHF. In nucleotides, the CDR3 is TGCAGTGCGGTGACAGGGGGCAATCAGCCCCAGCATTTT.

This clonotype has a count of ten or more. The chain recombines TRBV11-3 with TRBJ2-2, with no clear D. Trimming took 0 bases from V and 4 from J, leaving 6 bases between them. The CDR3 spans 14 residues. CDR1 and CDR2 from the germline V gene are SGHNT and YENEEA. This CDR3 is CASSLDSLTGELFF. The CDR3 DNA reads TGTGCCAGCAGCTTAGATAGCCTCACCGGGGAGCTGTTTTTT.

The CDR3 sequence: CSVDSSFETQYF. As DNA, the CDR3 is TGCAGCGTTGATTCTAGTTTTGAGACCCAGTACTTC. The chain employs TRBV29-1 and TRBJ2-5; no firm D call. The germline V gene encodes CDR1 SQVTM and CDR2 ANQGSEA. The CDR3 consists of 12 residues. The V end was cut by 3 bases, the J end by 5 bases, with 10 bases between.

The rearrangement links TRBV4-3 to TRBJ2-2; TRBD2 matches 8 bases. The V gene's germline CDR1 is LGHNA and CDR2 YSLEER. This CDR3 region has 16 residues. The V and J ends lost 0 bases and 6 bases, in that order; junction bases with no gene match: 6. CDR3 nucleotides: TGCGCCAGCAGCCAAGATCCAACGGGAGGGGCCGGGGAGCTGTTTTTT. This sequence encodes CASSQDPTGGAGELFF.

This sequence joins TRBV23-1 and TRBJ2-7; D is undetermined. TRBV23-1 belongs to the ORF category, with a function that is uncertain. Trimming removed 5 bases from V and 9 bases from J, with 8 bases in between. The CDR3 extends over 10 amino acids. The CDR3: CASSDGSQYV. Here the CDR3 DNA reads TGCGCCAGCAGTGACGGATCGCAGTACGTC.

This clonotype was detected a few times. This chain joins TRBV15 and TRBJ2-1; D is undetermined. The CDR3 consists of 12 residues. Germline assignment: CDR1 LNHNV and CDR2 YYDKDF (reference sequence). Trimming pared 5 bases from V and 9 bases from J, leaving 11 bases between. This chain's CDR3 is CATSVEVGEQFF. Written as DNA, the CDR3 is TGTGCCACCAGCGTAGAGGTCGGTGAGCAGTTCTTC. Supplemented by reference TRBV15 and TRBJ2-1, the full variable domain reads DAMVIQNPRYQVTQFGKPVTLSCSQTLNHNVMYWYQQKSSQAPKLLFHYYDKDFNNEADTPDNFQSRRPNTSFCFLDIRSPGLGDTAMYLCATSVEVGEQFFGPGTRLTVL.

J is TRBJ2-3 and V is TRBV19, with 9 nucleotides matching TRBD1. This CDR3 region has 14 residues. J gave up 6 bases and V 4 bases, and 5 bases lay outside the gene matches. Germline assignment: CDR1 LNHDA and CDR2 SQIVND (reference sequence). The CDR3 nucleotides read TGTGCCAGTAGTACGGGACAGGGTGGCGATACGCAGTATTTT. Encoded protein: CASSTGQGGDTQYF.

J is TRBJ2-7 and V is TRBV6-2 or TRBV6-3, with 7 nucleotides matching TRBD2. The junction had 13 bases not matched to a gene; V was cut back by 6 bases and J by 5 bases. The CDR3 is 15 residues long. The germline V gene encodes CDR1 MNHEY and CDR2 SVGEGT. The CDR3 nucleotides are TGTGCCAGCAGGTCTGGCGGGAGTTCACCCCACGAGCAGTACGTC. Its protein product is CASRSGGSSPHEQYV.

The V gene is TRBV7-8, the J gene TRBJ1-2; TRBD1 aligns across 11 bases. This CDR3 comprises 15 residues. From germline, CDR1 is SGHVS and CDR2 FQNEAQ. J gave up 10 bases and V 2 bases, and 9 bases lay outside the gene matches. The CDR3 DNA reads TGTGCCAGCAGCTTACGGACAGGGGGCTCCAATGACTACACCTTC. Protein sequence: CASSLRTGGSNDYTF.

This chain connects TRBV5-1 to TRBJ1-1, with no clear D. Trimming took off 7 bases at V and 0 bases at J, with 4 bases between the two ends. The V gene's germline CDR1 is SGHRS and CDR2 YFSETQ. The CDR3 has 11 amino acids. The CDR3 loop reads CASRLNTEAFF. The CDR3 DNA reads TGCGCCAGCCGATTGAACACTGAAGCTTTCTTT.

The genes are TRBV30 and TRBJ2-7, with D possibly being TRBD1 (5 bases). V lost 3 bases, J lost 2 bases, and 11 bases lay in between. From germline, CDR1 is GTSNPN and CDR2 SVGIG (reference sequence). This CDR3 comprises 13 residues. CDR3 protein: CAWSARQTYEQYF. CDR3 DNA sequence: TGTGCCTGGAGCGCTCGACAGACCTACGAGCAGTACTTC.

The chain employs TRBV6-5 and TRBJ2-1; no clear D gene. Per germline, CDR1 MNHEY and CDR2 SVGAGI. V lost 5 bases to trimming and J lost 0 bases, with 17 bases between them. The CDR3 consists of 17 residues. Written as DNA, the CDR3 is TGTGCCAGCAGTACCCTGAGGACGCATAGCTCCTACAATGAGCAGTTCTTC. This gives the protein CASSTLRTHSSYNEQFF.

This clonotype was seen only a few times. The chain carries TRBV12-5 and TRBJ2-1; D perhaps matches TRBD2 (5 bases). CDR3 length equals 16 residues. CDR1 is LGHNT and CDR2 is FRNRAP in the germline V gene. V dropped 0 bases and J dropped 8 bases, with 17 bases sitting between them. CDR3 sequence reads: CASGLVTAPAGDEQFF. CDR3 nucleotides: TGTGCTAGTGGTTTGGTAACGGCTCCCGCGGGCGATGAGCAGTTCTTC.

This sequence joins TRBV28 and TRBJ2-5, with no clear D. The germline CDR1 and CDR2 sequences are MDHEN and SYDVKM. This CDR3 is 14 amino acids long. Trimming left V 5 bases short and J 0 bases short, with 10 bases between. CDR3 sequence (DNA): TGTGCCAGCAGTGCGCCGGACCACCAAGAGACCCAGTACTTC. It codes for CASSAPDHQETQYF.